This record covers a single T cell receptor (beta chain). This record comes from a study of blood T cell repertoires in COVID-19. At the level of the study: Some COVID-19 samples were acute and others convalescent; all came from the United States, Italy and Spain. The analysed material was cDNA or gDNA that came from T cells, B-cell-depleted T cells, or PBMCs.

Germline V gene data show CDR1 as SGHRS and CDR2 as YFSETQ. The CDR3 contains 15 residues. Trimming took off 0 bases at V and 4 bases at J, with 11 bases between the two ends. Methods used by the authors: Cell counts per sample came from amplifying reference gene primers. Method: immunoSEQ multiplex PCR; TCRdb's copy keeps in-frame clones and lacks some. From that table come the V and J calls and clone size; the DNA was used to work out D and trimming. The table records around 250,000 clones, about 85% of them present only once. The specimen was peripheral blood. V is TRBV5-1 and J is TRBJ1-5; TRBD1 might be the D (6 bases). The clonotype originates from a young man with active or convalescent COVID-19. The CDR3 sequence is CASSLAGALNQPQHF. Here the CDR3 DNA reads TGCGCCAGCAGCTTGGCAGGGGCTTTGAATCAGCCCCAGCATTTT.